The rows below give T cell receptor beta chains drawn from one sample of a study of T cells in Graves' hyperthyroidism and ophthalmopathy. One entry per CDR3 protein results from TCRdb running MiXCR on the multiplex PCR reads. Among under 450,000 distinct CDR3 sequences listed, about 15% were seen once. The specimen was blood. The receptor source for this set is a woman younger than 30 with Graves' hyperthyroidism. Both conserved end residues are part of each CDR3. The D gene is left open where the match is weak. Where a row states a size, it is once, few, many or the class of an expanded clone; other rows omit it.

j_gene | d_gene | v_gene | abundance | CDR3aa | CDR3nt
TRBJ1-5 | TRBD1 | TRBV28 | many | CASSSADRGSNQPQHF | TGTGCCAGCAGTTCGGCAGACAGGGGTAGCAATCAGCCCCAGCATTTT
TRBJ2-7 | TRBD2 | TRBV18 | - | CASSPGLAGGIPYEQYF | TGTGCCAGCTCGCCGGGACTAGCGGGAGGGATCCCCTACGAGCAGTACTTC
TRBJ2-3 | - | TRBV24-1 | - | CATSDPGHRTDTQYF | TGTGCCACCAGTGATCCGGGACACCGCACAGATACGCAGTATTTT
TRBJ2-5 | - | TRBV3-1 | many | CASSQVWGGQETQYF | TGTGCCAGCAGCCAAGTATGGGGAGGCCAAGAGACCCAGTACTTC
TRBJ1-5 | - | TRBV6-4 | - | CASSEDGLGGNQPQHF | TGTGCCAGCAGTGAGGACGGGCTCGGGGGCAATCAGCCCCAGCATTTT
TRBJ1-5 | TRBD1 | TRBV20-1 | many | CSAKQGNQPQHF | TGCAGTGCTAAACAGGGGAATCAGCCCCAGCATTTT
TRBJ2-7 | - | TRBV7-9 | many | CASSFARDYEQYF | TGTGCCAGCAGCTTTGCCCGAGACTACGAGCAGTACTTC
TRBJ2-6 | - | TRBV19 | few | CASSREEARFNVLTF | TGTGCCAGTAGTAGGGAGGAAGCGCGGTTCAACGTCCTGACTTTC
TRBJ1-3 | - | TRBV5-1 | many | CASSLEAVASGNTIYF | TGCGCCAGCAGCTTGGAAGCGGTTGCGTCTGGAAACACCATATATTTT
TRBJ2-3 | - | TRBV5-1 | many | CASSLVTGPDTQYF | TGCGCCAGCAGCTTAGTGACAGGTCCAGATACGCAGTATTTT
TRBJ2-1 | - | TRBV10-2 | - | CASEGLARNNEQFF | TGCGCCAGCGAAGGGCTAGCCCGCAACAATGAGCAGTTCTTC
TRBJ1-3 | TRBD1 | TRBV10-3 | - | CAITRGERTSGNTIYF | TGTGCCATCACCAGGGGGGAAAGGACCTCTGGAAACACCATATATTTT
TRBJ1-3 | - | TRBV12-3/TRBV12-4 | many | CASSLEIGGAGNTIYF | TGTGCCAGCAGTTTAGAGATAGGGGGAGCTGGAAACACCATATATTTT
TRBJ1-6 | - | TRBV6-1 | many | CASSPKTYNSPLHF | TGTGCCAGCAGTCCCAAAACCTATAATTCACCCCTCCACTTT
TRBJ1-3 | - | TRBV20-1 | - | CSAHYPGGSGNTIYF | TGCAGTGCTCATTATCCGGGGGGCTCTGGAAACACCATATATTTT
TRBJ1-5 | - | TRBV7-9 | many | CASSSGAQPQHF | TGTGCCAGCAGCTCGGGCGCCCAGCCCCAGCATTTT
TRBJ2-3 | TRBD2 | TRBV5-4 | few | CASSFSGGAQYF | TGTGCCAGCAGCTTTAGCGGGGGCGCGCAGTATTTT
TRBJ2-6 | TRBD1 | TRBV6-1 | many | CASSEFVTGGTGANVLTF | TGTGCCAGCAGTGAATTTGTGACAGGGGGCACTGGGGCCAACGTCCTGACTTTC
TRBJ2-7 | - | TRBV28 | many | CASSLRAEQYF | TGTGCCAGCAGTTTAAGGGCCGAGCAGTACTTC
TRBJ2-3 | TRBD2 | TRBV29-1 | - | CSVGTSGSGTDTQYF | TGCAGCGTGGGGACTAGCGGGAGCGGCACAGATACGCAGTATTTT
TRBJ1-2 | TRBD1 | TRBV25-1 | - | CASNAGQGEYGYTF | TGTGCCAGCAATGCGGGACAGGGAGAATATGGCTACACCTTC
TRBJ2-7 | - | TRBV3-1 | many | CASSPPRGEQYF | TGTGCCAGCAGCCCACCCAGGGGCGAGCAGTACTTC
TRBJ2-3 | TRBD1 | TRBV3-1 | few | CASSQDHGQGADTQYF | TGTGCCAGCAGCCAAGACCATGGGCAGGGGGCAGATACGCAGTATTTT
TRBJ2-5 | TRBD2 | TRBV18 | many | CASSTQGLAAGQETQYF | TGTGCCAGCTCAACCCAGGGACTAGCGGCGGGCCAAGAGACCCAGTACTTC
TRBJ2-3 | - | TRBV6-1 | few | CASSYPSTDTQYF | TGTGCCAGCAGTTATCCCAGCACAGATACGCAGTATTTT
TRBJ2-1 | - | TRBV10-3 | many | CAIADSETDNNEQFF | TGTGCCATCGCAGATTCGGAGACTGACAACAATGAGCAGTTCTTC
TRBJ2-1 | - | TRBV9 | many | CASSVNGGNEQFF | TGTGCCAGCAGCGTAAACGGAGGAAATGAGCAGTTCTTC
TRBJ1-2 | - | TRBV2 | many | CASSNDVLYGYTF | TGTGCCAGCAGTAATGACGTCCTCTATGGCTACACCTTC
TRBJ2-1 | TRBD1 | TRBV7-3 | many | CASSATGGSYNEQFF | TGTGCCAGCAGCGCCACAGGGGGCTCCTACAATGAGCAGTTCTTC
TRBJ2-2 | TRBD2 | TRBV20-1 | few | CSASPSGRAGGELFF | TGCAGTGCTAGCCCTAGCGGGAGGGCCGGCGGGGAGCTGTTTTTT
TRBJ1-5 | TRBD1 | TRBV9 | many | CASSETGGFQPQHF | TGTGCCAGCAGCGAGACAGGGGGCTTTCAGCCCCAGCATTTT
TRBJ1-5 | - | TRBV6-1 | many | CASSSSSNQPQHF | TGTGCCAGCAGTTCCTCTAGCAATCAGCCCCAGCATTTT
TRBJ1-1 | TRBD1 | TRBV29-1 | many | CSVGAGQLNTEAFF | TGCAGCGTTGGTGCGGGACAGCTGAACACTGAAGCTTTCTTT
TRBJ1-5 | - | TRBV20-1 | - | CSAAPGGSQPQHF | TGCAGTGCTGCGCCGGGAGGTAGTCAGCCCCAGCATTTT
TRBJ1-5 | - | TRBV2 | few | CASRGGLSNQPQHF | TGTGCCAGCAGGGGGGGGCTGAGCAATCAGCCCCAGCATTTT
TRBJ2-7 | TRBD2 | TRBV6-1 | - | CATRRGGDSSYEQYF | TGTGCCACCCGCCGCGGGGGGGATTCCTCCTACGAGCAGTACTTC
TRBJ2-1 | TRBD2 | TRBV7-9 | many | CASSLGGTRVDNEQFF | TGTGCCAGCAGCTTAGGGGGGACTAGAGTTGACAATGAGCAGTTCTTC
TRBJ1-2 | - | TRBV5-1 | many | CASSLAPGPYGYTF | TGCGCCAGCAGCTTGGCCCCGGGTCCTTATGGCTACACCTTC
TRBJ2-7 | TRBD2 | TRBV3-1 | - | CASSQGTSYEQYF | TGTGCCAGCAGCCAAGGGACTAGCTACGAGCAGTACTTC
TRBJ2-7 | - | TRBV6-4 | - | CASSESGISEQYF | TGTGCCAGCAGTGAGTCCGGGATCTCCGAGCAGTACTTC
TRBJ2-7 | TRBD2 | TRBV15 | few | CATSRVAGVGEQYF | TGTGCCACCAGCCGCGTAGCGGGAGTGGGGGAGCAGTACTTC
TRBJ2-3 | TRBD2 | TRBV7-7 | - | CASSPGTSGGTQYF | TGTGCTAGCAGCCCCGGGACTAGCGGGGGCACGCAGTATTTT
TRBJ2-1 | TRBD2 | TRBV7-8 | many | CASSPLPGLAGGPYNEQFF | TGTGCCAGCAGCCCACTCCCGGGACTAGCGGGAGGGCCTTACAATGAGCAGTTCTTC
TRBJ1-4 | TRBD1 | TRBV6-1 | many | CASSYEGQDEKLFF | TGTGCCAGCAGTTATGAAGGACAGGATGAAAAACTGTTTTTT
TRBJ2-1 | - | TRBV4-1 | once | CASSQLGDEQFF | TGCGCCAGCAGCCAACTTGGGGATGAGCAGTTCTTC
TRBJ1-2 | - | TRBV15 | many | CATSRLSSAYYGYTF | TGTGCCACCAGCAGGCTCTCCAGCGCCTACTATGGCTACACCTTC
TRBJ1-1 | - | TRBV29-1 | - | CSVDKLEGWGAEAFF | TGCAGCGTTGATAAGCTTGAGGGGTGGGGAGCTGAAGCTTTCTTT
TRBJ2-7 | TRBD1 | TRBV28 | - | CAVRGDRAPYEQYF | TGTGCCGTCCGCGGCGACAGGGCCCCCTACGAGCAGTACTTC
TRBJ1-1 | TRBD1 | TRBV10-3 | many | CAITETGIGIATEAFF | TGTGCCATCACTGAGACAGGGATAGGAATAGCCACTGAAGCTTTCTTT
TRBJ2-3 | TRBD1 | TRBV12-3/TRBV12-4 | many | CASSLGTGPSTDTQYF | TGTGCCAGCAGCCTAGGGACAGGCCCAAGCACAGATACGCAGTATTTT
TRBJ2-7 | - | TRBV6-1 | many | CASSGPGTLDEQYF | TGTGCCAGCAGTGGACCCGGGACACTTGACGAGCAGTACTTC
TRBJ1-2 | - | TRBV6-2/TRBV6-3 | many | CASSYSRGGNYGYTF | TGTGCCAGCAGTTACTCGAGGGGGGGTAACTATGGCTACACCTTC
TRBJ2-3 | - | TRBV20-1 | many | CSAKRFHSPFDTQYF | TGCAGTGCTAAACGGTTCCACAGCCCCTTCGATACGCAGTATTTT
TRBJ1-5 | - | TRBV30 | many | CAWSEGVDQPQHF | TGTGCCTGGAGTGAAGGGGTAGATCAGCCCCAGCATTTT
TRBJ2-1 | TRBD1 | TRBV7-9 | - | CASREGAGNEQFF | TGTGCCAGCAGAGAGGGGGCGGGCAATGAGCAGTTCTTC